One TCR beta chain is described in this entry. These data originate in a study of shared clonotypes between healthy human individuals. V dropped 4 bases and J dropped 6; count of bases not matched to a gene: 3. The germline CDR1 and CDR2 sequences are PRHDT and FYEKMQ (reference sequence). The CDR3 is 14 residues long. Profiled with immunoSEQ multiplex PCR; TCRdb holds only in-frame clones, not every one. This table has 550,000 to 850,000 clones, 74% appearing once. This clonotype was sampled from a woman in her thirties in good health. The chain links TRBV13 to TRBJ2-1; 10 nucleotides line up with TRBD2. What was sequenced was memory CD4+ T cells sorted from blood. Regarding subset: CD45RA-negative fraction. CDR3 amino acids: CASSYRTSGNEQFF. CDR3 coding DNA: TGTGCCAGCAGCTACCGGACTAGCGGCAATGAGCAGTTCTTC.